The 13 T cell receptor beta chains below were found in one sample sequenced in a study of T cell repertoires in cytomegalovirus infection. TCRdb recomputed calls from the reads with MiXCR, one row per CDR3 protein. The profile shows around 210,000 distinct CDR3 sequences, roughly 6.5% of them singletons. Sequenced sample: PBMCs. Receptors were obtained from a human donor in good health (CMV status not recorded). Some clones in this sample may be carry-over from other donors' samples.

This clonotype was seen many times. The V and J genes are TRBV29-1 and TRBJ1-1; the D gene is possibly TRBD1 (6 bases). Per the germline V gene, CDR1 is SQVTM and CDR2 is ANQGSEA. The CDR3 runs to 13 residues. V was trimmed by 1 base and J by 5 bases, leaving 11 bases between them. The DNA for the CDR3 is TGCAGCGTTGAAGCGGGGGCTGGGACTGAAGCTTTCTTT. This encodes CSVEAGAGTEAFF.

This clonotype has at least ten counts. The chain couples TRBV28 to TRBJ2-3; 9 bases are shared with TRBD1. The V and J ends lost 6 bases and 1 base, in that order; junction bases with no gene match: 5. CDR1 is MDHEN and CDR2 is SYDVKM in the germline V gene. The CDR3 is 15 residues long. The DNA of the CDR3 is TGTGCCAGCAGCACAGGGGGCCGGGGCACAGATACGCAGTATTTT. Amino acid sequence: CASSTGGRGTDTQYF.

The chain uses TRBV18 and TRBJ1-1, with D unclear. Trimming shortened V by 3 bases and J by 11 bases, and 16 bases separated the two germline ends. The CDR3 is 13 residues long. Looked up from germline, CDR1 is KGHSH and CDR2 is LQKENI. CDR3 bases: TGTGCCAGCTCACCGCTTCCTGATGCGGGGGCTTTCTTT. Its translation is CASSPLPDAGAFF.

In this sample, this clonotype turned up many times. The chain is built from TRBV19 and TRBJ1-5, with TRBD1 matching 10 bases. Trimming took 5 bases from V and 6 from J; bases not matched to a gene: 10. This CDR3 is 16 amino acids long. Germline V gene lookup returns CDR1 LNHDA and CDR2 SQIVND (reference sequence). The CDR3 DNA reads as TGTGCCAGTAGTCCGATGGGACAGGGGAGGAGTCAGCCCCAGCATTTT. This encodes CASSPMGQGRSQPQHF.

This clonotype was observed at least ten times. The rearrangement joins TRBV12-3 or TRBV12-4 to TRBJ2-1; 12 nucleotides agree with TRBD2. The CDR3 is 14 residues long. V lost 5 bases and J lost 6; bases outside the gene matches: 2. The CDR3 protein is CASSRTSGVNEQFF. CDR3 sequence (DNA): TGTGCCAGCAGTAGGACTAGCGGGGTCAATGAGCAGTTCTTC.

This clonotype was detected many times. The V and J genes are TRBV29-1 and TRBJ2-7, with TRBD1 identical over 9 bases. The CDR3 contains 14 residues. Germline CDR1 and CDR2: SQVTM and ANQGSEA. The J segment lost 9 bases and the V segment lost 4 bases, leaving 13 bases of the junction unmatched. CDR3 sequence: CSVGPGQGKIGQYF. CDR3 sequence (DNA): TGCAGCGTTGGCCCGGGACAGGGAAAAATAGGGCAGTACTTC.

This clonotype occurred many times. The chain employs TRBV7-2 and TRBJ1-2; D unclear. This CDR3 comprises 13 residues. CDR1 is SGHTA, CDR2 FQGNSA, per germline. V gave up 2 bases and J gave up 4 bases, with 8 bases separating them. CDR3 protein: CASSLTISYGYTF. CDR3 bases: TGTGCCAGCAGCTTAACTATTTCCTATGGCTACACCTTC.

V is TRBV29-1 and J is TRBJ2-1, with TRBD1 as a possible D gene (7 bases). Trimming pared 6 bases from V and 7 bases from J, leaving 16 bases between. In germline, CDR1 is SQVTM, CDR2 ANQGSEA. The length of the CDR3 is 13 residues. CDR3 residues: CSVGGGWGNEQFF. Here the CDR3 DNA reads TGCAGCGTCGGAGGGGGCTGGGGGAATGAGCAGTTCTTC.

The CDR3 reads CSAFPRDRGSFQPQHF. The CDR3 nucleotides read TGCAGTGCCTTCCCTAGGGACAGGGGAAGTTTTCAGCCCCAGCATTTT. The chain is built from TRBV20-1 and TRBJ1-5; TRBD1 matches 10 bases. Germline V gene data show CDR1 as DFQATT and CDR2 as SNEGSKA (reference sequence). Germline trimming cut 6 bases from V and 6 bases from J; bases unmatched to any gene: 14. This CDR3 is 16 amino acids long.

This clonotype was found many times. The chain carries TRBV5-5 and TRBJ2-2, with 8 bases aligning to TRBD1. Losses at the gene ends were 4 bases for V and 0 bases for J; bases not matched to a gene: 8. CDR3 size: 17 residues. CDR1 and CDR2 from the germline V gene are SGHKS and YYEKEE (reference sequence). This CDR3 reads CASSPGQAFANTGELFF. Here the CDR3 DNA reads TGTGCCAGCAGCCCGGGACAGGCGTTCGCGAACACCGGGGAGCTGTTTTTT.

This clonotype was observed at least ten times. The chain carries TRBV28 and TRBJ1-2; tentative D call: TRBD1 (5 bases). The V end was cut by 6 bases, the J end by 8 bases, with 16 bases between. This CDR3 region has 13 residues. The germline V gene encodes CDR1 MDHEN and CDR2 SYDVKM. The CDR3, as DNA: TGTGCCAGCAGCCGAATTCTTCGGGGCGGCTACACCTTC. Protein: CASSRILRGGYTF.

Ten or more counts support this clonotype. This chain links TRBV11-2 with TRBJ2-7, with no clear D. Per the germline V gene, CDR1 is SGHAT and CDR2 is FQNNGV. This CDR3 is built from 15 residues. The V end lost 5 bases, the J end lost 2 bases, and 16 bases lay between the germline ends. CDR3 coding DNA: TGTGCCAGCAGCCAAGCCCGGGTCTTGGCCTACGAGCAGTACTTC. Residues: CASSQARVLAYEQYF.

V usage is TRBV12-3 or TRBV12-4 and J usage is TRBJ2-7; 7 nucleotides line up with TRBD2. CDR3 length: 13 residues. The V and J ends lost 3 bases and 6 bases, in that order; junction bases with no gene match: 5. Here the CDR3 DNA reads TGTGCCAGCAGTTTTTCTGGGGAGGGCGAGCAGTACTTC. This sequence encodes CASSFSGEGEQYF.